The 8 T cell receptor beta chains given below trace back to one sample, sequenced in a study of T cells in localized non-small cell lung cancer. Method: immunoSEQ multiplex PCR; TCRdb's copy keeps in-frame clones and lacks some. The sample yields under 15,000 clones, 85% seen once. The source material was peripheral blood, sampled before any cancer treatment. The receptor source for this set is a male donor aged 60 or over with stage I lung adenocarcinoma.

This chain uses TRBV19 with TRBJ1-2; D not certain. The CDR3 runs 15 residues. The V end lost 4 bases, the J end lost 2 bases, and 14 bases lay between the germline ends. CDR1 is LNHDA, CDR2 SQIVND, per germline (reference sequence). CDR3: CASSKKLDGNYGYTF. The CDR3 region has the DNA TGTGCCAGTAGTAAGAAGCTGGACGGGAACTATGGCTACACCTTC.

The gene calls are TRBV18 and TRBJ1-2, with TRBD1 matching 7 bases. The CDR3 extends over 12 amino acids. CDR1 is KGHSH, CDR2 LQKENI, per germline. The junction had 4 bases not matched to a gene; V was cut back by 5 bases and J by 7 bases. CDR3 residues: CASSGDSRGYTF. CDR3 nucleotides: TGTGCCAGCTCAGGGGACAGCCGTGGCTACACCTTC.

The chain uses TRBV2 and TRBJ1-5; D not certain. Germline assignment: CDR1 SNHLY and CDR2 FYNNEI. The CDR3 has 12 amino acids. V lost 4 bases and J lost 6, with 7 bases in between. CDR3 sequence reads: CASSADAQPQHF. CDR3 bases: TGTGCCAGCAGTGCAGACGCTCAGCCCCAGCATTTT.

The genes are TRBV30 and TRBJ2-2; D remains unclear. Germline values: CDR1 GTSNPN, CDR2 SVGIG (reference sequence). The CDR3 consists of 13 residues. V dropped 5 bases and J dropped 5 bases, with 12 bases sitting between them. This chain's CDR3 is CAWGQVGTGELFF. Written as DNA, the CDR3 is TGTGCCTGGGGCCAGGTGGGGACCGGGGAGCTGTTTTTT.

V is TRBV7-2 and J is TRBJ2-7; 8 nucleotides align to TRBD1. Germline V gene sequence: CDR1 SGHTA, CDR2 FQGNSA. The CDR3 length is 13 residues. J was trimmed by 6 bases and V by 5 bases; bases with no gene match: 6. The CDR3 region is CASSGQGAREQYF. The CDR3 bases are TGTGCCAGCAGCGGGCAGGGGGCACGCGAGCAGTACTTC.

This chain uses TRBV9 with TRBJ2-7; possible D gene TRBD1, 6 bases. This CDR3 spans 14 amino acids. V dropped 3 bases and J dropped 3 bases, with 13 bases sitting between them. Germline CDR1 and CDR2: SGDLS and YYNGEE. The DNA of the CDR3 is TGTGCCAGCAGCGCCGGACAGCCCTTCTACGAGCAGTACTTC. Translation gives CASSAGQPFYEQYF.

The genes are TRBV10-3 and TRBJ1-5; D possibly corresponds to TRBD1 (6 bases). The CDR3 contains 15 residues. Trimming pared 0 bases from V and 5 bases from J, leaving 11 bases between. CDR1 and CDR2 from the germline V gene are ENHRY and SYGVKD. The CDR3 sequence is CAISESGGADQPQHF. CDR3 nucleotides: TGTGCCATCAGTGAGTCTGGGGGCGCGGATCAGCCCCAGCATTTT.

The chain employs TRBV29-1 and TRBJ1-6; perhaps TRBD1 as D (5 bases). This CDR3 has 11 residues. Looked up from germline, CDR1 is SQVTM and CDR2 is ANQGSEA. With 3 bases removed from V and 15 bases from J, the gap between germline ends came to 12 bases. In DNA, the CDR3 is TGCAGCGTTGACCAGGCAGGGCTCCTCCACTTT. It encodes CSVDQAGLLHF.